These 14 T cell receptor beta chains share one sample of origin, sequenced in a study of T-cell memory formation after mild COVID-19. TCRdb analysed the 5' RACE reads with MiXCR anew, one entry per CDR3 protein. The sample yields 550,000 to 650,000 distinct CDR3 sequences, about 18% seen once. Source material: PBMCs or a T cell subset sorted from them (not recorded which). These receptors came from an adult woman who had mild COVID-19 (a few samples of this study predate the infection). Cell type and time point are not known.

This clonotype came up a few times. The chain links TRBV5-1 to TRBJ1-1; 9 bases map to TRBD1. V shed 4 bases, J shed 3 bases, and the junction held 4 bases outside the gene matches. The V gene's germline CDR1 is SGHRS and CDR2 YFSETQ. This CDR3 has 14 amino acids. For the CDR3, the DNA is TGCGCCAGCAGCGGGGGACAGGGTTACACTGAAGCTTTCTTT. Protein sequence: CASSGGQGYTEAFF.

This clonotype appeared a few times. This chain uses TRBV6-2 or TRBV6-3 with TRBJ2-2, with a possible D match to TRBD1 (5 bases). The V and J ends lost 2 bases and 3 bases respectively, with 10 bases between them. Germline CDR1 and CDR2: MNHEY and SVGEGT. This CDR3 comprises 15 residues. The CDR3 sequence is CASSYGRVDTGELFF. The CDR3 DNA reads TGTGCCAGCAGTTACGGCAGGGTAGACACCGGGGAGCTGTTTTTT.

This clonotype was counted between two and nine times. The rearrangement links TRBV7-8 to TRBJ2-7; D is unresolved. V was pared by 4 bases and J by 0 bases, with 10 bases between. CDR3 length: 14 residues. Germline values: CDR1 SGHVS, CDR2 FQNEAQ. Written as DNA, the CDR3 is TGTGCCAGCAGCTCTGAAAGGCCCTCCTACGAGCAGTACTTC. Encoded protein: CASSSERPSYEQYF.

This clonotype was counted ten times or more. This chain uses TRBV10-3 with TRBJ2-1; no clear D gene. Germline values: CDR1 ENHRY, CDR2 SYGVKD. The V end lost 5 bases, the J end lost 2 bases, and 4 bases lay between the germline ends. The CDR3 has 12 amino acids. CDR3 bases: TGTGCCATCAGTTCGACCTACAATGAGCAGTTCTTC. Translated: CAISSTYNEQFF.

This clonotype was counted a few times. This chain connects TRBV2 to TRBJ1-5, with a possible D match to TRBD1 (6 bases). The CDR3 runs to 16 residues. The ends were cut back, 5 bases at V and 5 bases at J, with 19 bases in the middle. From germline, CDR1 is SNHLY and CDR2 FYNNEI. The CDR3 region has the DNA TGTGCCAGCAGTATAGACAGGCATCGGGGGGATCAGCCCCAGCATTTT. This gives the protein CASSIDRHRGDQPQHF.

The chain joins TRBV20-1 to TRBJ1-1; 8 bases agree with TRBD1. The CDR3 totals 12 residues. CDR1 is DFQATT, CDR2 SNEGSKA, per germline (reference sequence). The J segment lost 11 bases and the V segment lost 0 bases, leaving 5 bases of the junction unmatched. The CDR3 loop is CSARDRTGSAFF. Here the CDR3 DNA reads TGCAGTGCTAGAGATAGGACAGGGAGTGCTTTCTTT.

This clonotype was seen only a few times. The genes are TRBV27 and TRBJ2-1; no clear D gene. The CDR3 loop spans 13 amino acids. V shed 1 base and J shed 7 bases, with 8 bases lying between them. The germline V gene has CDR1 MNHEY and CDR2 SMNVEV (reference sequence). CDR3 nucleotides: TGTGCCAGCAGTTTATTTTGGGGTAATGAGCAGTTCTTC. Protein product: CASSLFWGNEQFF.

This clonotype came up many times. The genes are TRBV7-3 and TRBJ2-3, with TRBD2 as a possible D gene (5 bases). The V and J ends lost 4 bases and 7 bases respectively, with 12 bases between them. The CDR3 runs 13 residues. Germline loops: CDR1 SGHTA, CDR2 FQGTGA. CDR3 sequence reads: CASSSSGVNTQYF. Here the CDR3 DNA reads TGTGCCAGCAGCTCCAGCGGAGTGAATACGCAGTATTTT.

The rearrangement links TRBV5-1 to TRBJ2-3, with 8 positions matching TRBD2. The CDR3 covers 14 residues. After removal of 6 bases from V and 4 bases from J, the junction contained 7 bases not matched to a gene. Germline V lookup: CDR1 SGHRS, CDR2 YFSETQ. In nucleotides, the CDR3 is TGCGCCAGCATCCCCGGGGGGGCCGCAGATACGCAGTATTTT. It encodes CASIPGGAADTQYF.

This clonotype was counted between two and nine times. This sequence joins TRBV6-2 or TRBV6-3 and TRBJ1-5, with D unresolved. Germline V gene sequence: CDR1 MNHEY, CDR2 SVGEGT. The CDR3 runs to 16 residues. V was pared by 2 bases and J by 2 bases, with 13 bases between. This CDR3 is CASSYSPGSGNQPQHF. DNA of the CDR3: TGTGCCAGCAGTTACAGTCCAGGCTCGGGCAATCAGCCCCAGCATTTT.

This chain connects TRBV7-8 to TRBJ2-7; no reliable D call. The CDR3 is made up of 18 amino acids. Germline lookup yields CDR1 SGHVS and CDR2 FQNEAQ. V was clipped by 4 bases and J by 6 bases, with 28 bases between them. CDR3 nucleotides: TGTGCCAGCAGCTCCAAAACCAACGGGCTCCTTGCAGTGGGCGAGCAGTACTTC. This sequence encodes CASSSKTNGLLAVGEQYF.

The CDR3 DNA reads TGCAGTGCTAGAGCACCGGGGGACAGGGGTACCTACGAGCAGTACTTC. Amino acids: CSARAPGDRGTYEQYF. The gene calls are TRBV20-1 and TRBJ2-7; 10 bases align to TRBD1. Germline values: CDR1 DFQATT, CDR2 SNEGSKA (reference sequence). Trimming cost V 1 base and J 2 bases; bases outside gene matches: 8. CDR3 length: 16 residues.

The rearrangement links TRBV6-5 to TRBJ2-7, with D tentatively TRBD2 (5 bases). Germline assignment: CDR1 MNHEY and CDR2 SVGAGI. The length of the CDR3 is 16 residues. V gave up 6 bases and J gave up 0 bases, with 18 bases separating them. CDR3 loop: CASSLRGQFSSYEQYF. As DNA, the CDR3 is TGTGCCAGCAGCCTCCGAGGGCAGTTTAGCTCCTACGAGCAGTACTTC.

The V and J genes are TRBV4-2 and TRBJ2-3; 8 positions agree with TRBD2. Germline-derived CDR1 and CDR2 are LGHNA and YNFKEQ. The CDR3 is 16 residues long. V trimming: 1 base; J trimming: 3 bases; junction bases outside the gene matches: 6. The CDR3 here is CASSQGGAGGTDTQYF. The CDR3 bases are TGTGCCAGCAGCCAAGGTGGGGCGGGAGGAACAGATACGCAGTATTTT.